This T cell receptor beta chain is from a study of blood T cell repertoires in COVID-19. Study-wide background: There were acute and convalescent COVID-19 samples, and they came from the United States, Italy and Spain.

Germline V gene sequence: CDR1 SGHRS, CDR2 YFSETQ. Trimming cost V 0 bases and J 0 bases, with 10 bases left between them. The CDR3 has 15 amino acids. Original data processing: Reference gene primer amplification in the assay estimated nucleated cell counts. The data were produced by immunoSEQ multiplex PCR, yet TCRdb's version contains in-frame clones alone and is incomplete. The D gene and trimming were derived from the DNA, and the V and J assignments and clone size from that table. The sample has approximately 300,000 clones, more than 85% seen once; the top ten hold around 0.84%. The receptor was isolated from a man younger than 40 with acute or convalescent COVID-19. The sample was peripheral blood. The J gene is TRBJ2-7, the V gene TRBV5-1; no clear D. The CDR3 here is CASSLDPLSSYEQYF. Here the CDR3 DNA reads TGCGCCAGCAGCTTGGACCCTCTAAGCTCCTACGAGCAGTACTTC.